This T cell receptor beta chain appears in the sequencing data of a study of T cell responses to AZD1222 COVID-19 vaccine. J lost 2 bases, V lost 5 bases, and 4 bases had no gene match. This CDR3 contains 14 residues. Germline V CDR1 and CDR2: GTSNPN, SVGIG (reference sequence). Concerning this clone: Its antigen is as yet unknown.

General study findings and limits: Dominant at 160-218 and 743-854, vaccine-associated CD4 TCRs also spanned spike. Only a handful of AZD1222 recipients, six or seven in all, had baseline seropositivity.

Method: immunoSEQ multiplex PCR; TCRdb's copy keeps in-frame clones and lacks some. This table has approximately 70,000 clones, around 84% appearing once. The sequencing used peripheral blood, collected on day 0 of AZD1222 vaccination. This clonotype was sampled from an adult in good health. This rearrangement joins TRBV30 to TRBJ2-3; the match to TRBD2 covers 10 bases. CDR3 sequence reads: CAWLAGATTDTQYF. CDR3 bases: TGTGCCTGGCTAGCGGGGGCGACCACAGATACGCAGTATTTT.